This T cell receptor (beta chain) was sequenced for a study of cytomegalovirus exposure and HLA in healthy donors. PCR used 60 Vbeta primers and 13 Jbeta primers. Assay: immunoSEQ multiplex PCR; the TCRdb copy retains only in-frame clones and omits some. The sample contains some 100,000 clones, about 70% of which appear only once. This CDR3 region has 18 residues. J was trimmed by 4 bases and V by 4 bases; bases with no gene match: 11. Per germline, CDR1 SEHNR and CDR2 FQNEAQ (reference sequence). Study-wide points: One later analysis reportedly identified an Asian-associated ancestry cluster that showed fewer N-insertions than the roughly 640-donor mean. The likely origin of a cluster of highly shared sequence variants was a sequencing artifact.

As concerns this clone: Its antigen remains unidentified.

The sequencing input was PBMCs. The genes are TRBV7-9 and TRBJ2-6; 9 bases align to TRBD1. This receptor was taken from an older woman in good health and CMV-seropositive. The chain's CDR3 is CASSSPGTGSAGANVLTF. CDR3 nucleotides: TGTGCCAGCAGCTCCCCCGGGACAGGGTCGGCCGGGGCCAACGTCCTGACTTTC. The full variable domain, rest sourced from reference TRBV7-9 and TRBJ2-6, is DTGVSQNPRHKITKRGQNVTFRCDPISEHNRLYWYRQTLGQGPEFLTYFQNEAQLEKSRLLSDRFSAERPKGSFSTLEIQRTEQGDSAMYLCASSSPGTGSAGANVLTFGAGSRLTVL.